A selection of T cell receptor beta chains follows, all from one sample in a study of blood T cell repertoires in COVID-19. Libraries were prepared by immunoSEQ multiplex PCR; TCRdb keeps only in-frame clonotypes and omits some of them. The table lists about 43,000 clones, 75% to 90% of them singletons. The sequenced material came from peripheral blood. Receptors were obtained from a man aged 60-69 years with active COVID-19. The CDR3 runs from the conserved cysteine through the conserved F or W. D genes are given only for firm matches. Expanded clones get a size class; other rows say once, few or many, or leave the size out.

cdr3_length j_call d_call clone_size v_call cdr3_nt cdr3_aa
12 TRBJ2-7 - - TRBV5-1 TGCGCCAGCAGCTTGGGAGAGAGGGAGCAGTACTTC CASSLGEREQYF
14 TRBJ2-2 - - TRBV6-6 TGTGCCAGCAGTTACTACCCGGGCACCGGGGAGCTGTTTTTT CASSYYPGTGELFF
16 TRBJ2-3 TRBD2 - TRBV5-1 TGCGCCAGCAGCTCCGGACTAGCGCAGAGCACAGATACGCAGTATTTT CASSSGLAQSTDTQYF
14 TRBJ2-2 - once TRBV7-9 TGTGCCAGCAGCCAAGAGAGGGCCACCGGGGAGCTGTTTTTT CASSQERATGELFF
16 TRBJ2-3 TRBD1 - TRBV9 TGTGCCAGCAGCGTCCGCACAGGGGCCCACACAGATACGCAGTATTTT CASSVRTGAHTDTQYF
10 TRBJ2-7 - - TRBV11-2 TGTGCCAGCGCGGGTTACGAGCAGTACTTC CASAGYEQYF
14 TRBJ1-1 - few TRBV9 TGTGCCAGCAGCGTAGGGTTCGCGGAGACTGAAGCTTTCTTT CASSVGFAETEAFF
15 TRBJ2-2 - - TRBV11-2 TGTGCCAGCAGCTTAGATTCGACAGCTACCGGGGAGCTGTTTTTT CASSLDSTATGELFF
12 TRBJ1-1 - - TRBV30 TGTGCCTGGGGCAGTTTGGACACTGAAGCTTTCTTT CAWGSLDTEAFF
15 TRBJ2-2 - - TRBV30 TGTGCCTGGAGTGCCGGGGGAGTGGACACCGGGGAGCTGTTTTTT CAWSAGGVDTGELFF
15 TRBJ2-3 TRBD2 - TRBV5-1 TGCGCCAGCAGCCCGCTAGCGGGAGATGGAGATACGCAGTATTTT CASSPLAGDGDTQYF
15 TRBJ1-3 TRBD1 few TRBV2 TGTGCCAGCAGTCCCGGGACAGGGACTGGAAACACCATATATTTT CASSPGTGTGNTIYF
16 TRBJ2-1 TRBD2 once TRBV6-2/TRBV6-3 TGTGCCAGCAGTTCACGGCGGGAGGACTCCTACAATGAGCAGTTCTTC CASSSRREDSYNEQFF
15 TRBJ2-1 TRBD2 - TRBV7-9 TGTGCCAGCTTAAAAACTAGCGGGCTTGACAATGAGCAGTTCTTC CASLKTSGLDNEQFF
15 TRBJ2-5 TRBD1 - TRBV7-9 TGTGCCAGCAGCCTATCCGGGACAGGAGGGGAGACCCAGTACTTC CASSLSGTGGETQYF
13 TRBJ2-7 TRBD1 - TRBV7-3 TGTGCCAGCTCCTTGACAGGGACCTACGAGCAGTACTTC CASSLTGTYEQYF
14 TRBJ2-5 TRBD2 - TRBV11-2 TGTGCCAGCAGCTTAGGACTAGCTCGGGAGACCCAGTACTTC CASSLGLARETQYF
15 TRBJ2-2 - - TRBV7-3 TGTGCCAGCAGCTTACAGGCAGCAAACACCGGGGAGCTGTTTTTT CASSLQAANTGELFF
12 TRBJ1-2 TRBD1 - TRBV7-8 TGTGCCAGCATCGGGACAGGGGAGGGCTACACCTTC CASIGTGEGYTF
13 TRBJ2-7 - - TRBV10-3 TGTGCCATCAGTGGGAGACTAGATTTCGAGCAGTACTTC CAISGRLDFEQYF
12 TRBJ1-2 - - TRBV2 TGTGCCAGCAGGAGACCCCCGGGGGGCTACACCTTC CASRRPPGGYTF